The 17 T cell receptor beta chains listed next were all sequenced from one sample in a study of CD8 T cells in Susac syndrome. The RNA input was roughly 0.45 to 1 ug, and it was reverse transcribed with random hexamers. TCRdb passed the immunoSEQ multiplex PCR reads through MiXCR, listing each CDR3 protein once. Altogether about 130,000 distinct CDR3 sequences are present, around 94% being singletons, with the ten largest covering around 0.2%. Sequenced sample: CD8+ T cells from PBMCs. These receptors came from a human donor with Susac syndrome.

The chain combines TRBV11-1 with TRBJ1-1, with TRBD1 identical over 10 bases. Trimming cost V 5 bases and J 1 base; bases outside gene matches: 7. Germline V gene sequence: CDR1 SGHAT, CDR2 FQDESV (reference sequence). This CDR3 contains 16 residues. The CDR3 sequence: CASSPSGDRGNTEAFF. CDR3 nucleotides: TGTGCCAGCAGCCCGTCGGGGGACAGGGGGAACACTGAAGCTTTCTTT.

This clonotype appeared a single time. The CDR3 DNA reads TGTGCCAGCAGCTTAATGTCGACAGGGGCCTCCTACGAGCAGTACTTC. As protein: CASSLMSTGASYEQYF. The chain combines TRBV13 with TRBJ2-7, with 8 bases aligning to TRBD1. The CDR3 loop spans 16 amino acids. The V gene end was trimmed by 2 bases and the J gene end by 0 bases; junction bases not matched to a gene: 6. Germline CDR1 reads PRHDT; CDR2 reads FYEKMQ (reference sequence).

The V gene is TRBV4-3, the J gene TRBJ2-7; D gene ambiguous. The germline V gene has CDR1 LGHNA and CDR2 YSLEER. The V and J ends lost 0 bases and 1 base respectively, with 7 bases between them. This CDR3 has 14 residues. The DNA for the CDR3 is TGCGCCAGCAGCCAAGATCAGAGATCCTACGAGCAGTACTTC. Translating it yields CASSQDQRSYEQYF.

V usage is TRBV27 and J usage is TRBJ2-1, with 11 bases fitting TRBD2. The CDR3 sequence is 18 residues long. Trimming removed 4 bases from V and 7 bases from J; junction bases left unmatched: 15. The germline CDR1 and CDR2 sequences are MNHEY and SMNVEV (reference sequence). CDR3 amino acids: CASSWGTSGPSEGNEQFF. CDR3 DNA: TGTGCCAGCAGTTGGGGGACTAGCGGCCCCTCGGAGGGGAATGAGCAGTTCTTC.

The table lists this clonotype with a few counts. The J gene is TRBJ2-3, the V gene TRBV7-6; no clear D. The CDR3 covers 14 residues. With 0 bases removed from V and 1 base from J, the gap between germline ends came to 5 bases. Germline V CDR1 and CDR2: SGHVS, FNYEAQ. CDR3 coding DNA: TGTGCCAGCAGCTTAGCGCTGGGCACAGATACGCAGTATTTT. As protein: CASSLALGTDTQYF.

The CDR3 DNA follows: TGCGCCAGCAGCCAGGAGCCCGGGACAGTCTATAATTCACCCCTCCACTTT. Protein: CASSQEPGTVYNSPLHF. The chain employs TRBV4-1 and TRBJ1-6; 7 bases fit TRBD1. This CDR3 contains 17 residues. Germline loops: CDR1 MGHRA, CDR2 YSYEKL. Losses at the gene ends were 3 bases for V and 3 bases for J; bases not matched to a gene: 8.

The chain employs TRBV12-3 or TRBV12-4 and TRBJ1-1; TRBD1 agrees at 9 bases. The CDR3 has 14 residues. V gave up 4 bases and J gave up 0 bases; unmatched junction bases: 0. CDR3 DNA sequence: TGTGCCAGCAGTTGGGACAGGGTGAACACTGAAGCTTTCTTT. Translated: CASSWDRVNTEAFF.

The chain recombines TRBV2 with TRBJ1-6, with D possibly matching TRBD1 (6 bases). The V end was cut by 2 bases, the J end by 5 bases, with 13 bases between. CDR1 and CDR2 (germline): SNHLY, FYNNEI. The CDR3 contains 16 residues. The CDR3 DNA sequence: TGTGCCAGCAGTGAATGGGGGGGCAACAATAATTCACCCCTCCACTTT. Translated, it gives CASSEWGGNNNSPLHF.

The rearrangement uses TRBV7-9 and TRBJ2-2; D is ambiguous. This CDR3 contains 13 residues. CDR1 is SEHNR and CDR2 is FQNEAQ in the germline V gene (reference sequence). The V and J ends lost 10 bases and 1 base respectively, with 10 bases between them. This CDR3 is CATRTGNTGELFF. CDR3 DNA: TGTGCCACTCGGACGGGGAACACCGGGGAGCTGTTTTTT.

This rearrangement joins TRBV27 to TRBJ2-7; D perhaps matches TRBD2 (5 bases). Germline CDR1 and CDR2: MNHEY and SMNVEV (reference sequence). The CDR3 consists of 17 residues. The ends were cut back, 5 bases at V and 0 bases at J, with 20 bases in the middle. The CDR3 sequence: CASSKSLRAPSSYEQYF. The DNA for the CDR3 is TGTGCCAGCAGTAAATCCCTGCGGGCGCCGAGCTCCTACGAGCAGTACTTC.

The table lists this clonotype with a few counts. The chain uses TRBV20-1 and TRBJ2-7; 8 bases align to TRBD1. The ends lost 0 bases at V and 2 bases at J; junction bases unmatched: 3. The CDR3 sequence is 14 residues long. Germline CDR1 and CDR2: DFQATT and SNEGSKA (reference sequence). CDR3 region: CSAREGQGTYEQYF. CDR3 sequence (DNA): TGCAGTGCTAGAGAAGGACAGGGTACCTACGAGCAGTACTTC.

The chain has TRBV6-5 and TRBJ2-7; D ambiguous. Trimming pared 4 bases from V and 2 bases from J, leaving 9 bases between. Germline CDR1 is MNHEY and CDR2 is SVGAGI. The CDR3 length is 13 residues. The CDR3 spells CASSFNLAYEQYF. In nucleotides, the CDR3 is TGTGCCAGCAGTTTTAACCTGGCCTACGAGCAGTACTTC.

This rearrangement joins TRBV25-1 to TRBJ2-2; TRBD2 aligns across 7 bases. Germline assignment: CDR1 MGHDK and CDR2 SYGVNS. With V trimmed by 3 bases and J by 0 bases, 4 bases remained unmatched. This CDR3 has 16 residues. CDR3: CASSDSAGANTGELFF. The CDR3 DNA reads as TGTGCCAGCAGTGATTCGGCGGGGGCGAACACCGGGGAGCTGTTTTTT. The full variable domain, rest sourced from reference TRBV25-1 and TRBJ2-2, is EADIYQTPRYLVIGTGKKITLECSQTMGHDKMYWYQQDPGMELHLIHYSYGVNSTEKGDLSSESTVSRIRTEHFPLTLESARPSHTSQYLCASSDSAGANTGELFFGEGSRLTVL.

The rearrangement joins TRBV19 to TRBJ2-1; D not resolved. This CDR3 has 13 residues. The ends were cut back, 1 base at V and 6 bases at J, with 7 bases in the middle. The germline V gene has CDR1 LNHDA and CDR2 SQIVND (reference sequence). This CDR3 is CASSIVVGNEQFF. The CDR3 nucleotides read TGTGCCAGTAGTATAGTAGTGGGCAATGAGCAGTTCTTC.

The chain employs TRBV6-5 and TRBJ1-3; the D gene is possibly TRBD1 (5 bases). Germline V lookup: CDR1 MNHEY, CDR2 SVGAGI. The CDR3 has 14 amino acids. Trimming took off 8 bases at V and 0 bases at J, with 11 bases between the two ends. The CDR3 reads CASQTGGSGNTIYF. CDR3 sequence (DNA): TGTGCCAGCCAAACGGGGGGCTCTGGAAACACCATATATTTT.

This chain uses TRBV5-8 with TRBJ1-1; maybe TRBD1 (5 bases). V lost 4 bases and J 2 bases, leaving 9 bases between the germline ends. The CDR3 is 13 residues long. From germline, CDR1 is SGHTS and CDR2 YDEGEE. The CDR3 loop reads CASSDWDNTEAFF. CDR3 sequence (DNA): TGTGCCAGCAGCGATTGGGACAACACTGAAGCTTTCTTT. The full variable domain, completed using reference TRBV5-8 and TRBJ1-1, is EAGVTQSPTHLIKTRGQQATLRCSPISGHTSVYWYQQALGLGLQFLLWYDEGEERNRGNFPPRFSGRQFPNYSSELNVNALELEDSALYLCASSDWDNTEAFFGQGTRLTVV.

The chain is built from TRBV3-1 and TRBJ1-6; maybe TRBD1 (5 bases). The V end was cut by 5 bases, the J end by 7 bases, with 24 bases between. This CDR3 is 18 amino acids long. Germline V gene data show CDR1 as LGHDT and CDR2 as YNNKEL (reference sequence). Written as DNA, the CDR3 is TGTGCCAGCAGCTTGGTTGGTGTTTGGACAACTCGGAATTCACCCCTCCACTTT. Its protein product is CASSLVGVWTTRNSPLHF.